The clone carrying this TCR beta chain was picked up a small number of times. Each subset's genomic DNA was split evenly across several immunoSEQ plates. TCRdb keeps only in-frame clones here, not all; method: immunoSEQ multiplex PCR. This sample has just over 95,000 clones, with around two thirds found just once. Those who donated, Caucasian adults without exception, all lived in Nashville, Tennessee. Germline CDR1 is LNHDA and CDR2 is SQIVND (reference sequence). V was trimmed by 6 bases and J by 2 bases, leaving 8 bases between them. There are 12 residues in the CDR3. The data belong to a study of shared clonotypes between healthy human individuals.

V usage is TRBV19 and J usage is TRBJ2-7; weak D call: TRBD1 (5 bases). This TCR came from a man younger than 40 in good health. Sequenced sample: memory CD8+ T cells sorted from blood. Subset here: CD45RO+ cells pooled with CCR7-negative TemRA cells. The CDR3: CASSQGTYEQYF. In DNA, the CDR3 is TGTGCCAGTAGCCAGGGAACCTACGAGCAGTACTTC. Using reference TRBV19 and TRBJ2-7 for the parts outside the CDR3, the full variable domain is DGGITQSPKYLFRKEGQNVTLSCEQNLNHDAMYWYRQDPGQGLRLIYYSQIVNDFQKGDIAEGYSVSREKKESFPLTVTSAQKNPTAFYLCASSQGTYEQYFGPGTRLTVT.